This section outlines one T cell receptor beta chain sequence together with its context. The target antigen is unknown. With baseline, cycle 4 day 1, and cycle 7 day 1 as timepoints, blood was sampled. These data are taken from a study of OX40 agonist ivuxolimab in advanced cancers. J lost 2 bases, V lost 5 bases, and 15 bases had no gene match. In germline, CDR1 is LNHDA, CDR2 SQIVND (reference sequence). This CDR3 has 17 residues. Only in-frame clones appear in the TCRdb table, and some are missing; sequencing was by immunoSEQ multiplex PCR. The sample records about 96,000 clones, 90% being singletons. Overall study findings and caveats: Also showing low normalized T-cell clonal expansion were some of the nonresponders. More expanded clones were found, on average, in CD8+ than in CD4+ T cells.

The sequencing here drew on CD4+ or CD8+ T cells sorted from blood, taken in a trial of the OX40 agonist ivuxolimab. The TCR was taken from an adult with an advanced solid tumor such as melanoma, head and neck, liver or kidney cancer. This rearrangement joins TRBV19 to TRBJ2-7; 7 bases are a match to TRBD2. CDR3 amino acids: CASSPLAGRGVAYEQYF. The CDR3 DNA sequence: TGTGCCAGTAGTCCACTCGCGGGCCGGGGGGTGGCCTACGAGCAGTACTTC.